The sequence of this T cell receptor beta chain was determined in a study of control samples from healthy donors and cancer patients. Method: immunoSEQ multiplex PCR; TCRdb's copy keeps in-frame clones and lacks some. The sample includes roughly 200,000 clones, 90% to 95% of them seen just once. The CDR3 sequence is 16 residues long. Germline V lookup: CDR1 SGDLS, CDR2 YYNGEE. V was shortened by 1 base and J by 5 bases, with 15 bases between the two germline ends. What was sequenced was blood. This TCR was recovered from a man between 18 and 29 years old in good health. The genes are TRBV9 and TRBJ2-2; D is possibly TRBD2 (7 bases). The CDR3 is CASSVNTGGGTGELFF. The CDR3 nucleotides are TGTGCCAGCAGCGTAAATACGGGGGGCGGTACCGGGGAGCTGTTTTTT.